This passage covers 9 T cell receptor beta chains from one sample sequenced in a study of blood T cell repertoires in COVID-19. Assay used: immunoSEQ multiplex PCR; TCRdb lists only in-frame clones, some missing. The sample includes hundreds of thousands of clones, about 87% of them seen just once. Sequenced input: PBMCs or T cells enriched from blood (not recorded which). The receptors originated from a man in his forties in a cohort exposed to, infected with or recovered from COVID-19 (not recorded which).

The V call is TRBV5-5, the J call TRBJ1-2; TRBD1 agrees at 10 bases. This CDR3 spans 13 amino acids. V gave up 4 bases and J gave up 10 bases; unmatched junction bases: 7. Germline CDR1 and CDR2: SGHKS and YYEKEE (reference sequence). The CDR3 loop is CASSQGTGVDYTF. In DNA form, the CDR3 reads TGTGCCAGCAGCCAAGGGACAGGGGTTGACTACACCTTC.

The chain recombines TRBV5-1 with TRBJ2-7; 10 bases line up with TRBD1. Unmatched junction bases numbered 4, after V lost 0 bases and J lost 7 bases. The CDR3 sequence is 14 residues long. The germline V gene has CDR1 SGHRS and CDR2 YFSETQ. CDR3 amino acids: CASSLGQGAREQYF. The CDR3 DNA reads as TGCGCCAGCAGCTTGGGACAGGGGGCGCGAGAGCAGTACTTC.

This clone was detected once. The chain combines TRBV7-9 with TRBJ1-1, with D possibly being TRBD1 (5 bases). The V gene's germline CDR1 is SEHNR and CDR2 FQNEAQ (reference sequence). V lost 5 bases, J lost 5 bases, and 9 bases lay in between. The CDR3 is made up of 12 amino acids. The CDR3 reads CASSSQGTEAFF. CDR3 nucleotide sequence: TGTGCCAGCAGCAGCCAGGGTACTGAAGCTTTCTTT.

In this sample, this clone turned up once. This sequence joins TRBV28 and TRBJ1-2; 7 bases are shared with TRBD1. Germline assignment: CDR1 MDHEN and CDR2 SYDVKM. There are 12 residues in the CDR3. With V trimmed by 6 bases and J by 2 bases, 0 bases remained unmatched. The DNA of the CDR3 is TGTGCCAGCAGGGACAGGAACTATGGCTACACCTTC. This sequence encodes CASRDRNYGYTF.

This clone was seen once. The rearrangement joins TRBV28 to TRBJ1-2; D is unclear. Germline CDR1 MDHEN, CDR2 SYDVKM. This CDR3 spans 12 amino acids. Trimming removed 10 bases from V and 2 bases from J, with 11 bases in between. This chain's CDR3 is CANQAPNYGYTF. CDR3 nucleotides: TGTGCCAACCAGGCTCCCAACTATGGCTACACCTTC.

The chain uses TRBV3-1 (or the pseudogene TRBV3-2) and TRBJ2-1; 9 positions agree with TRBD2. This CDR3 has 14 amino acids. V lost 4 bases and J lost 9; bases outside the gene matches: 7. CDR1 LGHDT and CDR2 YNNKEL come from the germline V gene (reference sequence). In DNA, the CDR3 is TGTGCCAGCAGCCTAGCGGGAGCCGGTGGTGAGCAGTTCTTC. This translates into CASSLAGAGGEQFF.

This clone came up a few times. The chain has TRBV6-1 and TRBJ2-6; no reliable D call. The CDR3 is 18 residues long. Germline lookup yields CDR1 MNHNS and CDR2 SASEGT. The V end was cut by 4 bases, the J end by 0 bases, with 16 bases between. The CDR3 loop reads CASSAESVGTSGANVLTF. The CDR3 coding sequence is TGTGCCAGCAGTGCAGAATCCGTTGGTACCTCTGGGGCCAACGTCCTGACTTTC.

V and J are TRBV5-4 and TRBJ2-3; 9 bases fit TRBD2. After removal of 4 bases from V and 0 bases from J, the junction contained 3 bases not matched to a gene. This CDR3 spans 15 amino acids. Germline V gene lookup returns CDR1 SGHNT and CDR2 YYREEE (reference sequence). The DNA for the CDR3 is TGTGCCAGCAGCATAGCGGGGGTTAGCACAGATACGCAGTATTTT. Encoded protein: CASSIAGVSTDTQYF.

The chain links TRBV5-8 to TRBJ1-5, with TRBD1 as a possible D gene (6 bases). The germline CDR1 and CDR2 sequences are SGHTS and YDEGEE. Trimming left V 1 base short and J 7 bases short, with 12 bases between. The CDR3 has 14 residues. The DNA of the CDR3 is TGTGCCAGCAGCTTGAGCGGGGGCGGACAGCCCCAGCATTTT. Its translation is CASSLSGGGQPQHF.